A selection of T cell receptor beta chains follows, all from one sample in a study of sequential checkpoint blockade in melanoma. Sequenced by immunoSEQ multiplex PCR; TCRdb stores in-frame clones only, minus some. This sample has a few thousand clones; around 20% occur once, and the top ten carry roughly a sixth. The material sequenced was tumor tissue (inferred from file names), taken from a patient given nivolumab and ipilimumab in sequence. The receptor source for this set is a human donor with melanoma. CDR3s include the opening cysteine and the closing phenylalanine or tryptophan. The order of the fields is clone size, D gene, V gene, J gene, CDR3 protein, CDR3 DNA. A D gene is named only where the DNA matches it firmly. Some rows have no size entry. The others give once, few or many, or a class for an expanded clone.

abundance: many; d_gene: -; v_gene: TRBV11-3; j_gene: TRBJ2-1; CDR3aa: CASSFEQGEGEQFF; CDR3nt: TGTGCCAGCAGCTTCGAACAGGGGGAGGGTGAGCAGTTCTTC
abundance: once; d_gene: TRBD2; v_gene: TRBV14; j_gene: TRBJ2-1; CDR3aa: CASSQLSGGYNEQFF; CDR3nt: TGTGCCAGCAGCCAATTATCGGGAGGCTACAATGAGCAGTTCTTC
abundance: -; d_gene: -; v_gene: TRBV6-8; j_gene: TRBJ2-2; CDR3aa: CAISGTENTGELFF; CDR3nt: TGTGCCATCAGCGGGACAGAGAACACCGGGGAGCTGTTTTTT
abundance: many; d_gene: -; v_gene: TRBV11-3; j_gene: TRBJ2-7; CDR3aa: CASTPTGDSYEQYF; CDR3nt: TGTGCCAGCACCCCAACCGGGGACTCCTACGAGCAGTACTTC
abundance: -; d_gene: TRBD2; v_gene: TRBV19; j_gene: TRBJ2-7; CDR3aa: CASSMTSGELNYEQYF; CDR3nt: TGTGCCAGTAGTATGACTAGCGGGGAACTTAACTACGAGCAGTACTTC
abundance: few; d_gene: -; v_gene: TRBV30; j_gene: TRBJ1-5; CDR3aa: CAWSRPPRYPQHF; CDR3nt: TGTGCCTGGAGTAGGCCCCCCCGTTACCCCCAGCATTTT
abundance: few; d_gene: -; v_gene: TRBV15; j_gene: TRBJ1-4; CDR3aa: CATSRVTVDNEKLFF; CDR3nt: TGTGCCACCAGCAGAGTGACGGTTGATAATGAAAAACTGTTTTTT
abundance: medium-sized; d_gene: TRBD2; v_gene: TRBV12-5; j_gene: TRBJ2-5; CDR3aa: CASGGARETQYF; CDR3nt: TGTGCCAGCGGGGGGGCCCGAGAGACCCAGTACTTC
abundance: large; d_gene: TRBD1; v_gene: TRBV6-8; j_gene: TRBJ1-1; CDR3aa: CASSYGTGYDTEAFF; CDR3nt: TGTGCCAGCAGTTACGGGACAGGGTATGACACTGAAGCTTTCTTT
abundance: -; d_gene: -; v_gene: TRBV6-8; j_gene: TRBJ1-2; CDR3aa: CASSYSHGTSGYTF; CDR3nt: TGTGCCAGCAGTTACTCACATGGGACCTCCGGCTACACCTTC
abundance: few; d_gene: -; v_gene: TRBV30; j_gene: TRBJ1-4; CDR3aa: CAWSVRGRELFF; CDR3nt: TGTGCCTGGAGTGTACGGGGTCGAGAACTGTTTTTT
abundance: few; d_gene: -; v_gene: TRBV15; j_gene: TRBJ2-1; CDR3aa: CATSRVRASYNEQFF; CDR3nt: TGTGCCACCAGCAGAGTTAGGGCCTCCTACAATGAGCAGTTCTTC
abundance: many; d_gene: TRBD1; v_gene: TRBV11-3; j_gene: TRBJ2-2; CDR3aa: CASSPAAWDRGNAGELFF; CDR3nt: TGTGCCAGCAGCCCCGCCGCCTGGGACAGGGGTAACGCCGGGGAGCTGTTTTTT
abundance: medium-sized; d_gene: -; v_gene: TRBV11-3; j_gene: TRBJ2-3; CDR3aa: CASSLERLAFTDTQYF; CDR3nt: TGTGCCAGCAGCTTAGAAAGGCTAGCGTTCACAGATACGCAGTATTTT
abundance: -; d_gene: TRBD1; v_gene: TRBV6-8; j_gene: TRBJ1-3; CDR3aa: CASSGDLDRANTIYF; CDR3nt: TGTGCCAGCAGTGGAGACTTGGACAGGGCAAACACCATATATTTT
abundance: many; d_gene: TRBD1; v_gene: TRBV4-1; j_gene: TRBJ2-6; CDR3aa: CASSQTGGSGANVLTF; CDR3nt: TGCGCCAGCAGCCAAACAGGGGGCTCTGGGGCCAACGTCCTGACTTTC
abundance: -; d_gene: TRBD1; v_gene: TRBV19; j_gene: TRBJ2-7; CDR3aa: CASSRGGQYEQYF; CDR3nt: TGTGCCAGTAGTAGAGGGGGCCAGTACGAGCAGTACTTC
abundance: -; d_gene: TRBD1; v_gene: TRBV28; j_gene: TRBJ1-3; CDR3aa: CASGPTGFSGNTIYF; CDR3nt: TGTGCCAGCGGACCGACAGGGTTCTCTGGAAACACCATATATTTT
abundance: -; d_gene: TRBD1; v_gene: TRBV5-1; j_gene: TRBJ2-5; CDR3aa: CASSLARDRGSQETQYF; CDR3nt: TGCGCCAGCAGTCTGGCCCGTGACAGGGGGTCGCAAGAGACCCAGTACTTC
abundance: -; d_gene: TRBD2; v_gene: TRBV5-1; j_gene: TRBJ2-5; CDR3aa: CASHVPAGGIQETQYF; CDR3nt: TGCGCCAGCCACGTTCCGGCGGGAGGAATTCAAGAGACCCAGTACTTC
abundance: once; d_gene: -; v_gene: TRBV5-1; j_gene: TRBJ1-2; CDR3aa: CASSLGDPPDGYTF; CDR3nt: TGCGCCAGCAGCTTAGGGGACCCCCCGGATGGCTACACCTTC
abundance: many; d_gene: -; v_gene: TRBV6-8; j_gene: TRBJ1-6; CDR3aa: CASSYGQDYNSPLHF; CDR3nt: TGTGCCAGCAGTTACGGGCAGGACTATAATTCACCCCTCCACTTT
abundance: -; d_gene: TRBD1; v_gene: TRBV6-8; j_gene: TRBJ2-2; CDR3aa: CASSYRQGARNTGELFF; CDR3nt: TGTGCCAGCAGTTACCGACAGGGGGCGAGGAACACCGGGGAGCTGTTTTTT
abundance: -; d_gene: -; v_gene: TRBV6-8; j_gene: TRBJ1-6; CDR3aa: CASSYSSGGNSPLHF; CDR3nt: TGTGCCAGCAGTTACTCGAGCGGGGGCAATTCACCCCTCCACTTT
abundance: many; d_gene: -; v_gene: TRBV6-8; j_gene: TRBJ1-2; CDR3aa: CASSYSIWANYGYTF; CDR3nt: TGTGCCAGCAGTTACTCGATTTGGGCGAACTATGGCTACACCTTC
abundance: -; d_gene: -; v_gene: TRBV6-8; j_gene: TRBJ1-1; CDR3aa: CASSYGRTEAFF; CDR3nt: TGTGCCAGCAGTTACGGCAGGACTGAAGCTTTCTTT
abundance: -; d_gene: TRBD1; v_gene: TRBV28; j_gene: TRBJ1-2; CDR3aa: CASSTGTGTYGYTF; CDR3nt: TGTGCCAGCAGTACCGGGACAGGGACCTATGGCTACACCTTC
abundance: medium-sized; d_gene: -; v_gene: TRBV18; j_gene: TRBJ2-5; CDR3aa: CASSPPGVEPTQYF; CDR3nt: TGTGCCAGCTCACCACCGGGTGTCGAACCCACCCAGTACTTC
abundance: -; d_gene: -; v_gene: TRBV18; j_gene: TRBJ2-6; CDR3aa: CASSRPSGANVLTF; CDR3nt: TGTGCCAGCTCAAGGCCCTCTGGGGCCAACGTCCTGACTTTC
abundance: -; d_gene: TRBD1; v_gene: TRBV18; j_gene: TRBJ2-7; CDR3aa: CASSPGTGKFEQYF; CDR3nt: TGTGCCAGCTCTCCCGGGACAGGGAAGTTTGAGCAGTACTTC
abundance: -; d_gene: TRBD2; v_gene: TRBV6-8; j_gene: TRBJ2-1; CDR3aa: CASSPGLAGLGEQFF; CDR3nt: TGTGCCAGCAGCCCGGGACTAGCGGGCCTTGGGGAGCAGTTCTTC
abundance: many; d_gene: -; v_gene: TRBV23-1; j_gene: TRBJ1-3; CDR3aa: CASSRTDGNTIYF; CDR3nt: TGCGCCAGCAGCAGGACGGATGGAAACACCATATATTTT
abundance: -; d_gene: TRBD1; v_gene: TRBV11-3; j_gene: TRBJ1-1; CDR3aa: CASSLHKGQGSTEAFF; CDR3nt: TGTGCCAGCAGCTTACATAAGGGACAGGGGAGCACTGAAGCTTTCTTT
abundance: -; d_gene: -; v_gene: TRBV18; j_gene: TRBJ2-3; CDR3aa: CASSPPAGPINTQYF; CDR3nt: TGTGCCAGCTCACCACCCGCGGGACCGATAAATACGCAGTATTTT
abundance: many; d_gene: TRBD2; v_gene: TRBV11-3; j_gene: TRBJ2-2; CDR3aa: CASSPGGLAAGELFF; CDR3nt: TGTGCCAGCAGCCCCGGGGGACTAGCTGCCGGGGAGCTGTTTTTT
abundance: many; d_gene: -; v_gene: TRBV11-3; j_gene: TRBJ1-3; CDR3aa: CASSLGWSGNTIYF; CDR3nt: TGTGCCAGCAGCTTAGGGTGGTCTGGAAACACCATATATTTT
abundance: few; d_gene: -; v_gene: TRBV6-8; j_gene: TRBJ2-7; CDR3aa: CASSFTVGYEQYF; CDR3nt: TGTGCCAGCAGTTTCACGGTGGGCTACGAGCAGTACTTC
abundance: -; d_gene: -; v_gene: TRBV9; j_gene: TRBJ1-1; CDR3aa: CASSVGGASEAFF; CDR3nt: TGTGCCAGCAGCGTAGGAGGGGCCAGTGAAGCTTTCTTT
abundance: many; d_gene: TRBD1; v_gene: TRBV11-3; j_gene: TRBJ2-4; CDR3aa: CASSFVLGTGVQNIQYF; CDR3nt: TGTGCCAGCAGCTTTGTTCTAGGGACAGGGGTACAAAACATTCAGTACTTC
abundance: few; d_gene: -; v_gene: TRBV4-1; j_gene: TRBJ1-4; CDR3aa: CASSQEGWAGEKLFF; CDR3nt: TGCGCCAGCAGCCAAGAAGGGTGGGCTGGAGAAAAACTGTTTTTT
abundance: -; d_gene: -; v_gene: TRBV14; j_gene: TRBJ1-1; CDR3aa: CASSQAGLGSEAFF; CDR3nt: TGTGCCAGCAGCCAAGCCGGGTTGGGGTCTGAAGCTTTCTTT
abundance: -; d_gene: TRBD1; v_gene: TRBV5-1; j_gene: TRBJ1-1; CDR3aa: CASSERGTGIGGSEAFF; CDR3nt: TGCGCCAGCAGCGAACGCGGGACAGGAATTGGGGGATCTGAAGCTTTCTTT
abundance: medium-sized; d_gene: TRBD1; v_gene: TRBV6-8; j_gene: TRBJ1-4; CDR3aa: CASNRRGRDEKLFF; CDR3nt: TGTGCCAGCAATAGAAGGGGGCGAGATGAAAAACTGTTTTTT
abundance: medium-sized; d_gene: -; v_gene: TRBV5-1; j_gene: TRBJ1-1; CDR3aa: CASSGGDMNTEAFF; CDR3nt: TGCGCCAGCAGCGGAGGTGACATGAACACTGAAGCTTTCTTT
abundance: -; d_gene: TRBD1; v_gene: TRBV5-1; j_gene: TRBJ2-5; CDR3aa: CASSLAGGRETQYF; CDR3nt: TGCGCCAGCAGCTTGGCAGGGGGCAGGGAGACCCAGTACTTC
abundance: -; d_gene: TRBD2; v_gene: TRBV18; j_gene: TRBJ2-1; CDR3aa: CASSPTWEGEQFF; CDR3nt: TGTGCCAGCTCACCGACGTGGGAGGGTGAGCAGTTCTTC
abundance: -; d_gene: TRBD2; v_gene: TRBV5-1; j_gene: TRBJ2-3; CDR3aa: CASSPRTSGRLDTQYF; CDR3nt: TGCGCCAGCAGCCCGCGGACTAGCGGGAGGCTCGATACGCAGTATTTT
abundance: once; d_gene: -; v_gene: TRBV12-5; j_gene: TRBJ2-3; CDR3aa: CASGLGGSDTQYF; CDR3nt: TGTGCTAGTGGTTTGGGAGGGTCAGATACGCAGTATTTT
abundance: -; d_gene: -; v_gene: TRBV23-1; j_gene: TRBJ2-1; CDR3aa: CAKPRGKQGHNEQFF; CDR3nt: TGCGCCAAACCCCGAGGGAAACAGGGTCACAATGAGCAGTTCTTC
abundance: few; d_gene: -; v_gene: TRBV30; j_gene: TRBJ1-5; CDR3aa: CAWSADGDQPQHF; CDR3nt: TGTGCCTGGAGCGCCGACGGGGACCAGCCCCAGCATTTT